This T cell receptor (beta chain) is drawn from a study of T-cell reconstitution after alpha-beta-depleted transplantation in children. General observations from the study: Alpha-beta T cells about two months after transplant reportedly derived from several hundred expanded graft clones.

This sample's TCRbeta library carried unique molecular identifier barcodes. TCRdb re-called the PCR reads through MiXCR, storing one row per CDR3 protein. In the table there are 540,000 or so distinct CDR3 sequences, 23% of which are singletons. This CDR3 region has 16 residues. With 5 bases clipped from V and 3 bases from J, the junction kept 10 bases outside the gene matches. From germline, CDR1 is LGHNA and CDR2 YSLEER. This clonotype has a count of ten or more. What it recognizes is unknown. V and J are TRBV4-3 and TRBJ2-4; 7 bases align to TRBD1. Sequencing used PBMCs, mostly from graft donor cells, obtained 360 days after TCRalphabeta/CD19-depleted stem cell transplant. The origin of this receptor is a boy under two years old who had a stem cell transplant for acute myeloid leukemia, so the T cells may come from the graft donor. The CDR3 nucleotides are TGCGCCAGCAGCGGTACCGGGACAGCGTACAAAAACATTCAGTACTTC. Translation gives CASSGTGTAYKNIQYF.